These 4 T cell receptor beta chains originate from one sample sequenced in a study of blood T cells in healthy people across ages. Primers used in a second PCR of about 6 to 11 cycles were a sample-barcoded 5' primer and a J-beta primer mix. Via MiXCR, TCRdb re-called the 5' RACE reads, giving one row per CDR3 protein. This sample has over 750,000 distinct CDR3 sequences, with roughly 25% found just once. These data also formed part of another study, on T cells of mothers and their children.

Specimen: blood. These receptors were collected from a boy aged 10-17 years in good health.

The CDR3 here is CASSFMMRGNSGANVLTF. The CDR3 bases are TGTGCCAGCAGCTTCATGATGAGAGGGAACTCTGGGGCCAACGTCCTGACTTTC. V gene TRBV13 combines with J gene TRBJ2-6; maybe TRBD2 (5 bases). CDR3 size: 18 residues. V was pared by 3 bases and J by 0 bases, with 15 bases between. Germline V CDR1 and CDR2: PRHDT, FYEKMQ (reference sequence).

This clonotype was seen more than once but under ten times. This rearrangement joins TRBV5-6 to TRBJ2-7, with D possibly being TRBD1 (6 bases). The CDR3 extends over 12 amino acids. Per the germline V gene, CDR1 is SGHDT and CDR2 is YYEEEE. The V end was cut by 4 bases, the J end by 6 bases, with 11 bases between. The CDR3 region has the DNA TGTGCCAGCAGCGGCAACAGGGTCGAGCAGTACTTC. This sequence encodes CASSGNRVEQYF.

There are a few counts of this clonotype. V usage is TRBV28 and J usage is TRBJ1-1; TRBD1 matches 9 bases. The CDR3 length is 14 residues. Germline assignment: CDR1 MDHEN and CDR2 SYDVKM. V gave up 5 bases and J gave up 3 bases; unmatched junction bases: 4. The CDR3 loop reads CASSGTGLDTEAFF. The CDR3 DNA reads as TGTGCCAGCAGTGGGACAGGGTTGGACACTGAAGCTTTCTTT.

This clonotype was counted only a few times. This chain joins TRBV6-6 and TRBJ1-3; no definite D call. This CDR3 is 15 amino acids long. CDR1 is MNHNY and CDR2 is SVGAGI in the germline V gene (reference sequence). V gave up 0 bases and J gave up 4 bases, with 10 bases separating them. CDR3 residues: CASSYSTPIGNTIYF. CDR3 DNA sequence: TGTGCCAGCAGTTACTCGACTCCTATAGGAAACACCATATATTTT.